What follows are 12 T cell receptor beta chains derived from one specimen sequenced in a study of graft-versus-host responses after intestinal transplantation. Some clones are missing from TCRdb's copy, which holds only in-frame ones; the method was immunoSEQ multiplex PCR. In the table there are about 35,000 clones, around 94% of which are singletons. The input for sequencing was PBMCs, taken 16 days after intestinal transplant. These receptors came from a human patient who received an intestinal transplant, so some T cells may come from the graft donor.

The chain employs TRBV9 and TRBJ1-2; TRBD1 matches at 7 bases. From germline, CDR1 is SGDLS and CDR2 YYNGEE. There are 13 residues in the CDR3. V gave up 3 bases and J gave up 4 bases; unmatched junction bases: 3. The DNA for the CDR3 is TGTGCCAGCAGCGGTACAGGGGTCTATGGCTACACCTTC. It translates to CASSGTGVYGYTF.

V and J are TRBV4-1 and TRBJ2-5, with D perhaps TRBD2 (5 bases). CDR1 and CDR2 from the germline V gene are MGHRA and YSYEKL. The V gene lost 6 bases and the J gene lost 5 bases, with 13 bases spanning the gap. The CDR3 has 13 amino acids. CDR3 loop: CASRPTPGETQYF. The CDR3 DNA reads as TGCGCCAGCAGACCAACCCCGGGGGAGACCCAGTACTTC.

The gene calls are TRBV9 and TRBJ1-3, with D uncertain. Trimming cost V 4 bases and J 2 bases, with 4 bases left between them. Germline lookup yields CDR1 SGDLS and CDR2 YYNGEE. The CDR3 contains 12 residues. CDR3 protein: CASSYPGNTIYF. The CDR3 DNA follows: TGTGCCAGCAGCTACCCTGGAAACACCATATATTTT.

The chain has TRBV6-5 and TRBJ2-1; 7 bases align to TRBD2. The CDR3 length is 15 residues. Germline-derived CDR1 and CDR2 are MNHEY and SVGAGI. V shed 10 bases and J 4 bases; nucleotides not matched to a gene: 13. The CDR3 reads CATIRELAPYNEQFF. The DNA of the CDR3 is TGTGCCACCATAAGGGAACTAGCGCCTTACAATGAGCAGTTCTTC.

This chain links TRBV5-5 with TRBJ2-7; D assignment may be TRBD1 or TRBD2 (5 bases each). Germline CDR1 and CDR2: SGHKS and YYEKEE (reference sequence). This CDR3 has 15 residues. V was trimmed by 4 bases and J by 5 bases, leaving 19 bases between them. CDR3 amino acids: CASSHISGAPDEQYF. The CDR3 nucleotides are TGTGCCAGCAGCCATATTTCCGGGGCCCCGGACGAGCAGTACTTC.

CDR3 nucleotide sequence: TGTGCCAGCAGCTCGCAGGGGCGAGGCTCCTACAATGAGCAGTTCTTC. It yields the protein CASSSQGRGSYNEQFF. The V and J genes are TRBV7-3 and TRBJ2-1; the D gene is possibly TRBD1 (6 bases). The CDR3 totals 16 residues. V lost 4 bases and J lost 0, with 13 bases in between. The V gene's germline CDR1 is SGHTA and CDR2 FQGTGA.

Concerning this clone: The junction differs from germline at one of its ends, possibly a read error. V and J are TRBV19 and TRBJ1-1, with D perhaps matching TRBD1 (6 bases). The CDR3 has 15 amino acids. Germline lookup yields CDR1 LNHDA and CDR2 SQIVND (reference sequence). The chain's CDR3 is CANSINGGQNTEAFF. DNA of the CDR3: TGTGCCAATAGTATCAACGGGGGGCAAAACACTGAAGCTTTCTTT.

CDR3 in amino acids: CASSLLEGTEAFF. CDR3 DNA: TGCGCCAGCAGTCTCTTAGAAGGCACTGAAGCTTTCTTT. This chain connects TRBV10-1 to TRBJ1-1; D unclear. Trimming removed 5 bases at V and 4 bases at J, with 11 bases between. Germline CDR1 WNHNN, CDR2 SYGVQD (reference sequence). The CDR3 loop spans 13 amino acids.

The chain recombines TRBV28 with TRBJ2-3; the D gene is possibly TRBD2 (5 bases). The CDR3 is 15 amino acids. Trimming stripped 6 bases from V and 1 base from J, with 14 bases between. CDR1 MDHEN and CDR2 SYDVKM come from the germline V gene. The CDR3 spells CASSQGLKGTDTQYF. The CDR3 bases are TGTGCCAGCAGCCAAGGACTCAAGGGCACAGATACGCAGTATTTT.

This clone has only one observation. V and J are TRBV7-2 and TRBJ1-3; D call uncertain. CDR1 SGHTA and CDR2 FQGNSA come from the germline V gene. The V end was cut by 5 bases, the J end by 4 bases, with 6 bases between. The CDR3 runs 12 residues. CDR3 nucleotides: TGTGCCAGCAGCCCTTCGGGAAACACCATATATTTT. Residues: CASSPSGNTIYF.

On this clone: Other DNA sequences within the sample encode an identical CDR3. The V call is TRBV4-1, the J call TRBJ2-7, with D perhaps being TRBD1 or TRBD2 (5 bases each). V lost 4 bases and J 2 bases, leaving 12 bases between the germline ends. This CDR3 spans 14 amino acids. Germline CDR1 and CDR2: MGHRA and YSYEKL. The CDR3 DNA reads TGCGCCAGCAGCCCCAGGGACGGACCCTACGAGCAGTACTTC. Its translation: CASSPRDGPYEQYF.

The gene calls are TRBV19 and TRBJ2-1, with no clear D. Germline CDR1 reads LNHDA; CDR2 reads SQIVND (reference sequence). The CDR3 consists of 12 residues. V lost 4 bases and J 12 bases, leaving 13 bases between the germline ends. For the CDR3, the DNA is TGTGCCAGTAGTAATGGCAAGGGTTTGCAGTTCTTC. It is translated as CASSNGKGLQFF.